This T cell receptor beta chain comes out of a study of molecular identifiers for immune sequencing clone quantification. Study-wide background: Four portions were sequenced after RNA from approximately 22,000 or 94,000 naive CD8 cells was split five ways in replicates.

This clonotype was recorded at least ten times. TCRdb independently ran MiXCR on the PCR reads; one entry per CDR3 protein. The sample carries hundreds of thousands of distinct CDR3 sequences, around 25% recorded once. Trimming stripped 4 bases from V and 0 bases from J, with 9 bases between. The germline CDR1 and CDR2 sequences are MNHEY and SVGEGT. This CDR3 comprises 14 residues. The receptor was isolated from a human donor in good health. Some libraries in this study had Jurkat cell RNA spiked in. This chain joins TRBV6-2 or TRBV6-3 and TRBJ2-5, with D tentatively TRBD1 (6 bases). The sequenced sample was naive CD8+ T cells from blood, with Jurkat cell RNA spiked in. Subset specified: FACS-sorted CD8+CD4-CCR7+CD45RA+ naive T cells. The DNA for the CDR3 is TGTGCCAGCAGTTCAGACAGGTACCAAGAGACCCAGTACTTC. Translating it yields CASSSDRYQETQYF.